This TCR beta chain was captured by sequencing in a study of blood T cell repertoires in COVID-19. Study-level background: Sites across the United States, Italy and Spain contributed samples from acute and convalescent COVID-19. T cells, B-cell-depleted T cells, or PBMCs supplied cDNA or gDNA.

The CDR3 consists of 15 residues. In germline, CDR1 is KGHSH, CDR2 LQKENI. J lost 6 bases, V lost 4 bases, and 11 bases had no gene match. Source study methods: Estimation of nucleated cell counts was performed using reference gene primer amplification. Profiled with immunoSEQ multiplex PCR; TCRdb holds only in-frame clones, not every one. V and J calls and clone size are copied from that table; D and trimming were computed from the DNA. The sample lists about 100,000 clones, roughly 92% occurring once. Sequencing was done on a sample of peripheral blood. J is TRBJ1-2 and V is TRBV18, with 7 nucleotides matching TRBD1. The sequence derives from a man in his 70s with acute or convalescent COVID-19. The CDR3: CASSLRRQGEDGYTF. CDR3 bases: TGTGCCAGCTCACTTCGGAGACAGGGAGAGGATGGCTACACCTTC.